The present T cell receptor (beta chain) was sequenced within a study of cytomegalovirus exposure and HLA in healthy donors. Study findings and constraints: In vitro data verified a few CMV-associated chains as specific for CMV antigens. In the approximately 120 validation repertoires, a later analysis found that first-cohort TCR clusters tended to co-occur.

Using immunoSEQ multiplex PCR, the repertoire was profiled, and TCRdb retains in-frame clones only, with some absent. The sample includes about 110,000 clones, approximately 94% of them seen just once. This CDR3 contains 14 residues. With V trimmed by 5 bases and J by 10 bases, 8 bases remained unmatched. Looked up from germline, CDR1 is MDHEN and CDR2 is SYDVKM. As concerns this clone: Its specificity is not known.

This clonotype was sampled from a woman between 18 and 29 years old in good health and CMV-seronegative. The rearrangement joins TRBV28 to TRBJ2-6; TRBD1 matches 7 bases. Sequencing was done on a sample of PBMCs. The CDR3 loop is CASSPKGDSNVLTF. The CDR3 DNA reads as TGTGCCAGCAGTCCCAAGGGGGACAGTAACGTCCTGACTTTC.